Included here is one TCR beta chain sequence, with context. What it binds is not known. Germline V lookup: CDR1 LNHDA, CDR2 SQIVND (reference sequence). The CDR3 is 15 residues long. Trimming took 10 bases from V and 0 from J, leaving 16 bases between them. In the PCR, 60 Vbeta and 13 Jbeta primers were used. Libraries were prepared by immunoSEQ multiplex PCR; TCRdb keeps only in-frame clonotypes and omits some of them. The table lists around 210,000 clones, roughly 84% of them singletons. These data come from a study of cytomegalovirus exposure and HLA in healthy donors. Study context: Some 85 million unique TCRs, all from HLA-typed donors, were included in an early release of the data. Points from the study as a whole: Productive status was seen about 87% or about 30% of the time for most TCR beta V segments in an earlier analysis.

The sequence was obtained from a man aged 50 or older in good health and CMV-seronegative. The specimen sequenced was PBMCs. This chain links TRBV19 with TRBJ2-4; maybe TRBD1 (6 bases). CDR3 in amino acids: CATSPDSLAKNIQYF. CDR3 DNA: TGTGCCACATCCCCGGACAGTCTAGCCAAAAACATTCAGTACTTC.